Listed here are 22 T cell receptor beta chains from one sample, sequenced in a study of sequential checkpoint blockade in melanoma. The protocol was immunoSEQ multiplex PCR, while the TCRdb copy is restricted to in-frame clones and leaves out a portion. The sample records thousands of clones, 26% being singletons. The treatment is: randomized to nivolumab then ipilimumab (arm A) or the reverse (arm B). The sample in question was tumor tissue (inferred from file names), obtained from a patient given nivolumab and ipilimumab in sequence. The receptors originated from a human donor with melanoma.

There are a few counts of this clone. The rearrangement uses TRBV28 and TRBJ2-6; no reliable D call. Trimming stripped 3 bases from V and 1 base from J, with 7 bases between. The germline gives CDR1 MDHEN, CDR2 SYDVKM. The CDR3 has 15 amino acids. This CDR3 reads CASSFAGSGANVLTF. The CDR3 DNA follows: TGTGCCAGCAGTTTTGCAGGTTCTGGGGCCAACGTCCTGACTTTC.

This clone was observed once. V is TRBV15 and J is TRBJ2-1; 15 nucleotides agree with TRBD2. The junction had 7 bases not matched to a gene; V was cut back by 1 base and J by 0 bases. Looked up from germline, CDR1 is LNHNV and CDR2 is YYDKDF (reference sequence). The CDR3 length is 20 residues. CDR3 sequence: CATSRGDGLAGGSSYNEQFF. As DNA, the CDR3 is TGTGCCACCAGCAGAGGCGACGGACTAGCGGGGGGGAGCTCCTACAATGAGCAGTTCTTC. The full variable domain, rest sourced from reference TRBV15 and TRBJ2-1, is DAMVIQNPRYQVTQFGKPVTLSCSQTLNHNVMYWYQQKSSQAPKLLFHYYDKDFNNEADTPDNFQSRRPNTSFCFLDIRSPGLGDTAMYLCATSRGDGLAGGSSYNEQFFGPGTRLTVL.

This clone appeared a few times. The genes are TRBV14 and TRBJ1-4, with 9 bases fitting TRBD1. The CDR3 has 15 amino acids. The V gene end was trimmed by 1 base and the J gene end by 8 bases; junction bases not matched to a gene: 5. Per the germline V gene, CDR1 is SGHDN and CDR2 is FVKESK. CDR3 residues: CASSQVGQGKEKLFF. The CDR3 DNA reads TGTGCCAGCAGCCAAGTGGGACAGGGAAAAGAAAAACTGTTTTTT.

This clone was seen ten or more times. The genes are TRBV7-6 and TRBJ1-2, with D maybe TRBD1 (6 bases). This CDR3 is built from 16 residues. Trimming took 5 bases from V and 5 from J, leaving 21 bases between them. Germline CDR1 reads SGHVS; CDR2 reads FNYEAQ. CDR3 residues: CASSHGGSRDLYGYTF. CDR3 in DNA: TGTGCCAGCAGCCATGGGGGCAGCCGAGACTTATATGGCTACACCTTC.

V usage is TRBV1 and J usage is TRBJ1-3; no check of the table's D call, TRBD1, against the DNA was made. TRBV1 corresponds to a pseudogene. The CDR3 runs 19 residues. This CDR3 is CASSHPTDRLMDSGNTIYF. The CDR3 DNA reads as TGCGCCAGCAGCCATCCTACCGACAGGTTGATGGACTCTGGAAACACCATATATTTT.

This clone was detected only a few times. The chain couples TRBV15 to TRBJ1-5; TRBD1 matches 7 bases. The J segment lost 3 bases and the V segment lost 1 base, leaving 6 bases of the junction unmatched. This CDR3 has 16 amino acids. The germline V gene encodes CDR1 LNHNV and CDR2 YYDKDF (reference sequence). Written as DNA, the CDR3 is TGTGCCACCAGCAGAGGCAGCAGGGGGGACAATCAGCCCCAGCATTTT. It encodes CATSRGSRGDNQPQHF.

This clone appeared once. The CDR3 sequence is CASSPRPTGSGYTF. The CDR3 nucleotides are TGTGCCAGTAGTCCCAGACCGACAGGGTCTGGCTACACCTTC. The rearrangement joins TRBV19 to TRBJ1-2, with 7 bases identical to TRBD1. The CDR3 totals 14 residues. With 5 bases clipped from V and 7 bases from J, the junction kept 10 bases outside the gene matches. CDR1 is LNHDA, CDR2 SQIVND, per germline (reference sequence).

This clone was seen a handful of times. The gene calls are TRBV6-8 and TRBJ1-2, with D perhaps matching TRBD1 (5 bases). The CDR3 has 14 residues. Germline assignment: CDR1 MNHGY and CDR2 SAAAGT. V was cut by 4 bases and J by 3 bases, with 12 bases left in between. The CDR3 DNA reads TGTGCCAGCAGTTCGCTGGGGGGACACTATGGCTACACCTTC. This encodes CASSSLGGHYGYTF.

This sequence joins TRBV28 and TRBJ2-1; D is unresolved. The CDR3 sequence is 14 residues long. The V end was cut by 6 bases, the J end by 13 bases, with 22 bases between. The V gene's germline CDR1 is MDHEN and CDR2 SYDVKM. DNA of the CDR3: TGTGCCAGCAGCCCCTTAAGCCCGGCTTCCAACCAGTTCTTC. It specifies CASSPLSPASNQFF.

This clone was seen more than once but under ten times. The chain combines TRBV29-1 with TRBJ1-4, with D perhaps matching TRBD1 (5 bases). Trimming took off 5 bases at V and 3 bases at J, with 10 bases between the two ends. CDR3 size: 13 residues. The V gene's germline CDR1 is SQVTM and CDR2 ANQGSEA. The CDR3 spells CSVTWGANEKLFF. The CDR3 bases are TGCAGCGTTACATGGGGCGCTAATGAAAAACTGTTTTTT.

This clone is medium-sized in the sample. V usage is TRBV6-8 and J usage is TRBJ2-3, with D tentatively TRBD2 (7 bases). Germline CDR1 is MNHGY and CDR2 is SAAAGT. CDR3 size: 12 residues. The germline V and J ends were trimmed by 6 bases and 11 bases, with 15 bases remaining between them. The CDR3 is CASREGGTEQYF. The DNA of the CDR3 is TGTGCCAGCAGGGAGGGGGGGACCGAGCAGTATTTT.

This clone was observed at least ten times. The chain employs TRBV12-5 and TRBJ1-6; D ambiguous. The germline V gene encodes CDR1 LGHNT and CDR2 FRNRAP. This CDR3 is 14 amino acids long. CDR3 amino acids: CASNLGTTNSPLHF. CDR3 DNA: TGTGCCAGCAACCTCGGAACGACCAATTCACCCCTCCACTTT.

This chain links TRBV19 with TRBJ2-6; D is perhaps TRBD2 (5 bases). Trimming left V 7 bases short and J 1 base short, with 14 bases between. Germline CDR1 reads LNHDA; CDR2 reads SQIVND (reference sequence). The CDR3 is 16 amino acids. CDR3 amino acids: CASIYSPGSGANVLTF. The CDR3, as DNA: TGTGCCAGTATCTACTCTCCGGGATCTGGGGCCAACGTCCTGACTTTC.

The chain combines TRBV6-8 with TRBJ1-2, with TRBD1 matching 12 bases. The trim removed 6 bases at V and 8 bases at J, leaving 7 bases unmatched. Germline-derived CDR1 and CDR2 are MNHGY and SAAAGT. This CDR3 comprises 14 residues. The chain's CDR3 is CASSLPGTGGGYTF. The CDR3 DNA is TGTGCCAGCAGCCTCCCCGGGACAGGGGGCGGCTACACCTTC.

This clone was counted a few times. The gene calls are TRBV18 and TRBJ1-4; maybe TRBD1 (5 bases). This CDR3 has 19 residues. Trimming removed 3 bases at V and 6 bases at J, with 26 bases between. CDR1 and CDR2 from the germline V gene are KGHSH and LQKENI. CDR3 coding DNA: TGTGCCAGCTCACCGGGGGACGCAGGGTTTCCTAAGTACGATGAAAAACTGTTTTTT. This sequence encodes CASSPGDAGFPKYDEKLFF.

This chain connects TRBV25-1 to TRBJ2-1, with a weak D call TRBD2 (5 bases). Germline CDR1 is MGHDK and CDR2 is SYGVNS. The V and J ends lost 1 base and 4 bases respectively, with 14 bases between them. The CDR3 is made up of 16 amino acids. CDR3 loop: CASSESASLTYNEQFF. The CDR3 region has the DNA TGTGCCAGCAGTGAATCTGCTAGCCTTACATACAATGAGCAGTTCTTC. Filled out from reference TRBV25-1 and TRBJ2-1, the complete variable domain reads EADIYQTPRYLVIGTGKKITLECSQTMGHDKMYWYQQDPGMELHLIHYSYGVNSTEKGDLSSESTVSRIRTEHFPLTLESARPSHTSQYLCASSESASLTYNEQFFGPGTRLTVL.

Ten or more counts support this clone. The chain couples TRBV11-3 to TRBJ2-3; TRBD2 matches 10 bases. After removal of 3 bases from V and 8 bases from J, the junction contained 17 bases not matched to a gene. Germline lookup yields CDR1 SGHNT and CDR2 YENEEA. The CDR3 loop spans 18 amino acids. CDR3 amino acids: CASSFPGLAASGGGTQYF. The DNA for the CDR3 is TGTGCCAGCAGCTTCCCCGGACTAGCGGCCAGCGGGGGGGGTACGCAGTATTTT.

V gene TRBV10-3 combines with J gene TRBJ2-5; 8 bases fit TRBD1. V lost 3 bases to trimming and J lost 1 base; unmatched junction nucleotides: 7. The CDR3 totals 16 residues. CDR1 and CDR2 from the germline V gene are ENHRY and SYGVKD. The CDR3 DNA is TGTGCCATCAGTGAAGATGCGACAGGGGTCCAAGAGACCCAGTACTTC. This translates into CAISEDATGVQETQYF.

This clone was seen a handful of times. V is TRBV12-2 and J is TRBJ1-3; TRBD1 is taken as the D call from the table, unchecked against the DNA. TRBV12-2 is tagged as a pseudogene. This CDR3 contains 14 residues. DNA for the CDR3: TGTGCCATTAAACGAGGTGTAGGGGTAAACACCATATATTTT. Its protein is CAIKRGVGVNTIYF.

This chain's CDR3 is CSVVLRNYGYTF. In DNA form, the CDR3 reads TGCAGCGTTGTCTTGCGGAACTATGGCTACACCTTC. This chain uses TRBV29-1 with TRBJ1-2; no clear D. CDR1 is SQVTM and CDR2 is ANQGSEA in the germline V gene. The CDR3 loop spans 12 amino acids. The V end lost 4 bases, the J end lost 2 bases, and 8 bases lay between the germline ends.

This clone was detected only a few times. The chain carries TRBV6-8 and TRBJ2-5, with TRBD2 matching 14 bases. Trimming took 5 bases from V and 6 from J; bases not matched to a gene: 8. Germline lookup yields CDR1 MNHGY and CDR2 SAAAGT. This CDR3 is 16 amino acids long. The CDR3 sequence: CASSPSGTSGGQTQYF. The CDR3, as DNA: TGTGCCAGCAGTCCTTCCGGGACTAGCGGGGGACAGACCCAGTACTTC.

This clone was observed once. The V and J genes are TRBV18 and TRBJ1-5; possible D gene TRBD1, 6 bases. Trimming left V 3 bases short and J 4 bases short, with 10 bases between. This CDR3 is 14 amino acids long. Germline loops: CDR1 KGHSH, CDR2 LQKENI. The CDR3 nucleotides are TGTGCCAGCTCACCTGACAGGAAGAATCAGCCCCAGCATTTT. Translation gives CASSPDRKNQPQHF.